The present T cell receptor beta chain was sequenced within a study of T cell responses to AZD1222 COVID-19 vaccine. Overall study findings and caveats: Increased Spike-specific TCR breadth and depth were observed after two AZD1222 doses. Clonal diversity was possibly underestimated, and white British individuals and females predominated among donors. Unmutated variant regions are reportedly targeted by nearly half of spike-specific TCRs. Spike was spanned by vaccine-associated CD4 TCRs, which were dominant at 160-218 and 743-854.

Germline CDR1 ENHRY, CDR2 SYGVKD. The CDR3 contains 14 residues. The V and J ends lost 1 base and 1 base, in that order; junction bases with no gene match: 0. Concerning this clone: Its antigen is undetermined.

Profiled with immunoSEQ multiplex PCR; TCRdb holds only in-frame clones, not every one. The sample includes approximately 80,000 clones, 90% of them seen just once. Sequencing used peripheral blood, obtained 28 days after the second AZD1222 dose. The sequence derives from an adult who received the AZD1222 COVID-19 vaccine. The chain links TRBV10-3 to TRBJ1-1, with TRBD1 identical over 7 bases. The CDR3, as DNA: TGTGCCATCAGTGAGTGGGACAGGAACACTGAAGCTTTCTTT. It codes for CAISEWDRNTEAFF.